Here is one TCR beta chain with its context. Its antigen is currently unknown. The CDR3 covers 15 residues. V was trimmed by 10 bases and J by 5 bases, leaving 21 bases between them. Per germline, CDR1 MNHNS and CDR2 SASEGT. Amplification of TCR beta CDR3 regions was performed using RNA transcripts as template. A set of HTBI primers served as the primers for a first-round RT-PCR of the TCR CDR3. Each CDR3 protein gets one entry after TCRdb re-called the multiplex PCR reads with MiXCR. The table shows about 560,000 distinct CDR3 sequences, with 16% occurring only once. The sample comes from a study of T cells in Graves' hyperthyroidism and ophthalmopathy. Study-wide results and caveats: Model-based prediction identified ophthalmopathy a median roughly 5.9 months prior to its onset.

The definition of stable Graves' hyperthyroidism was no ophthalmopathy progression within 18 months. Sequences were obtained from blood. The clonotype was recovered from a woman between 18 and 30 years old with Graves' hyperthyroidism. The chain employs TRBV6-1 and TRBJ2-1; D is possibly TRBD1 or TRBD2 (7 bases each). The CDR3 sequence is CATAEGGGFNNEQFF. The CDR3 bases are TGTGCCACCGCCGAGGGAGGGGGCTTCAACAATGAGCAGTTCTTC.